These 7 T cell receptor beta chains originate from one sample sequenced in a study of OX40 agonist ivuxolimab in advanced cancers. The assay was immunoSEQ multiplex PCR, and TCRdb's table has in-frame clones only and misses some. There are 79,000 or so clones in the sample; more than 80% occur only once, and roughly 1.6% lies in the top ten. The sequences come from CD4+ or CD8+ T cells sorted from blood, collected in a trial of the OX40 agonist ivuxolimab. These receptors were collected from an adult with an advanced solid tumor such as melanoma, head and neck, liver or kidney cancer.

This rearrangement joins TRBV4-3 to TRBJ1-6; possible D gene TRBD1, 6 bases. The CDR3 contains 15 residues. Germline CDR1 and CDR2: LGHNA and YSLEER. V lost 1 base, J lost 5 bases, and 9 bases lay in between. CDR3 in DNA: TGCGCCAGCAGCCAAGGAACAGGGCATAATTCACCCCTCCACTTT. Its protein is CASSQGTGHNSPLHF.

The V and J genes are TRBV9 and TRBJ1-3; D is unresolved. Looked up from germline, CDR1 is SGDLS and CDR2 is YYNGEE. The CDR3 is 14 residues long. V shed 0 bases and J shed 4 bases, with 8 bases lying between them. The CDR3 sequence: CASSVGSSGNTIYF. CDR3 sequence (DNA): TGTGCCAGCAGCGTAGGGTCAAGCGGAAACACCATATATTTT.

This clone was counted a single time. The CDR3 is CAWRGQGGQQYF. In DNA form, the CDR3 reads TGTGCCTGGAGGGGACAGGGGGGGCAGCAGTACTTC. V is TRBV30 and J is TRBJ2-7; the match to TRBD1 covers 11 bases. This CDR3 is built from 12 residues. Germline assignment: CDR1 GTSNPN and CDR2 SVGIG (reference sequence). V gave up 3 bases and J gave up 8 bases; unmatched junction bases: 3.

The rearrangement joins TRBV28 to TRBJ2-1; 14 bases map to TRBD2. Germline V lookup: CDR1 MDHEN, CDR2 SYDVKM. The CDR3 consists of 15 residues. After removal of 3 bases from V and 10 bases from J, the junction contained 5 bases not matched to a gene. In nucleotides, the CDR3 is TGTGCCAGCAGTTTGCCGGGACTAGCGGGAGTAGAGCAGTTCTTC. This encodes CASSLPGLAGVEQFF.

This clone has just a few counts. The CDR3 DNA reads TGCGCCAGCCGGGAAGAGGGCCGCACTGAAGCTTTCTTT. This codes for CASREEGRTEAFF. The chain combines TRBV5-1 with TRBJ1-1; D unresolved. Germline V lookup: CDR1 SGHRS, CDR2 YFSETQ. Deletions cut 7 bases from V and 4 bases from J, with 14 bases between. This CDR3 comprises 13 residues.

Here the CDR3 reads CASSPGTVNTGELFF. DNA of the CDR3: TGTGCCAGCAGCCCAGGGACGGTGAACACCGGGGAGCTGTTTTTT. This chain connects TRBV14 to TRBJ2-2; D is perhaps TRBD1 or TRBD2 (5 bases each). The CDR3 covers 15 residues. CDR1 is SGHDN and CDR2 is FVKESK in the germline V gene. The ends were cut back, 4 bases at V and 1 base at J, with 10 bases in the middle.

This clone was counted once. The chain joins TRBV4-1 to TRBJ1-4, with TRBD1 matching 10 bases. Germline V lookup: CDR1 MGHRA, CDR2 YSYEKL. Trimming at V came to 4 bases and at J to 3 bases, leaving 2 bases not matched to a gene. The CDR3 spans 15 residues. The CDR3 reads CASSRQGASNEKLFF. As DNA, the CDR3 is TGCGCCAGCAGCCGACAGGGGGCATCTAATGAAAAACTGTTTTTT.